These 30 T cell receptor beta chains originate from one sample sequenced in a study of shared clonotypes between healthy human individuals. Produced via immunoSEQ multiplex PCR; TCRdb's table is partial and in-frame only. In the table there are about 490,000 clones, 79% of which are singletons. The sequenced material came from PBMCs. These receptors came from a woman aged 40-49 years in good health. Some clones in this sample may be carry-over from other donors' samples.

This clone appeared many times. This chain links TRBV6-1 with TRBJ2-7; D unresolved. This CDR3 comprises 13 residues. Trimming pared 3 bases from V and 0 bases from J, leaving 6 bases between. Germline CDR1 reads MNHNS; CDR2 reads SASEGT. CDR3 protein: CASSDYSSYEQYF. The CDR3 region has the DNA TGTGCCAGCAGTGACTACAGCTCCTACGAGCAGTACTTC.

The genes are TRBV7-2 and TRBJ2-5; D unclear. V lost 1 base to trimming and J lost 5 bases, with 8 bases between them. The CDR3 runs to 13 residues. The germline gives CDR1 SGHTA, CDR2 FQGNSA. CDR3 DNA: TGTGCCAGCAGCTTAGTTGGTATCGAGACCCAGTACTTC. It encodes CASSLVGIETQYF.

The chain couples TRBV5-4 to TRBJ2-3; 11 nucleotides match TRBD2. Trimming at V came to 3 bases and at J to 4 bases, leaving 7 bases not matched to a gene. CDR1 and CDR2 from the germline V gene are SGHNT and YYREEE (reference sequence). CDR3 length equals 16 residues. The chain's CDR3 is CASSSIAGGPSDTQYF. In DNA form, the CDR3 reads TGTGCCAGCAGCTCAATAGCGGGAGGGCCTTCAGATACGCAGTATTTT.

The J gene is TRBJ2-3, the V gene TRBV2, with unresolved D. Deletions cut 8 bases from V and 0 bases from J, with 6 bases between. The CDR3 spans 12 residues. Germline V gene data show CDR1 as SNHLY and CDR2 as FYNNEI. CDR3 amino acids: CASAVSTDTQYF. The CDR3 DNA sequence: TGTGCCAGCGCGGTTAGCACAGATACGCAGTATTTT.

The gene calls are TRBV5-3 and TRBJ2-7; 9 bases align to TRBD1. TRBV5-3 qualifies as an ORF whose function is uncertain. J lost 3 bases, V lost 1 base, and 8 bases had no gene match. This CDR3 has 16 amino acids. The CDR3 coding sequence is TGTGCCAGAAGCTTGTTGTTTTGGGGACAGGGCTACGAGCAGTACTTC. It translates to CARSLLFWGQGYEQYF.

The V and J genes are TRBV28 and TRBJ2-5; no clear D gene. The V and J ends lost 3 bases and 2 bases respectively, with 13 bases between them. Germline CDR1 MDHEN, CDR2 SYDVKM. The CDR3 contains 15 residues. The CDR3 sequence: CASSFSPGLQETQYF. The CDR3 DNA sequence: TGTGCCAGCAGTTTTAGTCCAGGTTTACAAGAGACCCAGTACTTC. Full variable domain (missing parts from reference TRBV28 and TRBJ2-5): DVKVTQSSRYLVKRTGEKVFLECVQDMDHENMFWYRQDPGLGLRLIYFSYDVKMKEKGDIPEGYSVSREKKERFSLILESASTNQTSMYLCASSFSPGLQETQYFGPGTRLLVL.

The chain employs TRBV6-1 and TRBJ1-5; no firm D call. V lost 3 bases and J 6 bases, leaving 6 bases between the germline ends. The germline gives CDR1 MNHNS, CDR2 SASEGT. This CDR3 spans 12 amino acids. Here the CDR3 DNA reads TGTGCCAGCAGTGAGAGGTTTCAGCCCCAGCATTTT. Its protein product is CASSERFQPQHF.

The rearrangement uses TRBV27 and TRBJ2-2, with D perhaps matching TRBD1 (6 bases). V dropped 2 bases and J dropped 0 bases, with 7 bases sitting between them. CDR1 is MNHEY and CDR2 is SMNVEV in the germline V gene (reference sequence). The CDR3 runs to 15 residues. CDR3 sequence reads: CASSLEGANTGELFF. For the CDR3, the DNA is TGTGCCAGCAGTTTAGAGGGGGCGAACACCGGGGAGCTGTTTTTT.

The chain combines TRBV6-5 with TRBJ2-3; D gene unclear. The V gene's germline CDR1 is MNHEY and CDR2 SVGAGI. This CDR3 is built from 13 residues. V was trimmed by 5 bases and J by 0 bases, leaving 6 bases between them. CDR3 nucleotide sequence: TGTGCCAGCAGTCCCCCTAGCACAGATACGCAGTATTTT. Its protein is CASSPPSTDTQYF.

The DNA of the CDR3 is TGTGCCAGCAGCATGGGACAGGGGAACTATGGCTACACCTTC. As protein: CASSMGQGNYGYTF. The chain is built from TRBV9 and TRBJ1-2; 10 bases are shared with TRBD1. The V and J ends lost 4 bases and 2 bases, in that order; junction bases with no gene match: 2. There are 14 residues in the CDR3. Germline-derived CDR1 and CDR2 are SGDLS and YYNGEE.

A single count supports this clone. The V and J genes are TRBV10-3 and TRBJ2-7; 14 nucleotides match TRBD2. Germline assignment: CDR1 ENHRY and CDR2 SYGVKD. V dropped 4 bases and J dropped 2; count of bases not matched to a gene: 4. The CDR3 runs to 16 residues. As DNA, the CDR3 is TGTGCCATCAGTGGGGGACTAGCGGGAGAGACCTACGAGCAGTACTTC. Translation: CAISGGLAGETYEQYF.

The J gene is TRBJ1-2, the V gene TRBV15; no definite D call. Between the trimmed V and J ends, which lost 0 bases and 5 bases, there was a span of 16 bases. The CDR3 covers 16 residues. Germline V CDR1 and CDR2: LNHNV, YYDKDF (reference sequence). CDR3 in DNA: TGTGCCACCAGCAGAGATCGGGCAGGTCCGAAGTATGGCTACACCTTC. Amino acid sequence: CATSRDRAGPKYGYTF.

V and J are TRBV7-3 and TRBJ2-3; D remains unclear. The length of the CDR3 is 13 residues. V lost 4 bases and J lost 2, with 7 bases in between. In germline, CDR1 is SGHTA, CDR2 FQGTGA. CDR3 sequence: CASSSQNTDTQYF. The CDR3 bases are TGTGCCAGCAGCTCGCAGAACACAGATACGCAGTATTTT.

In its sample, this clone was seen many times. This sequence joins TRBV2 and TRBJ2-4; 8 bases are a match to TRBD1. The CDR3 extends over 14 amino acids. The germline V gene has CDR1 SNHLY and CDR2 FYNNEI. J gave up 8 bases and V 0 bases, and 3 bases lay outside the gene matches. This chain's CDR3 is CASSEARGPDIQYF. The DNA of the CDR3 is TGTGCCAGCAGTGAAGCCAGGGGGCCGGACATTCAGTACTTC. Drawing the rest from reference TRBV2 and TRBJ2-4, the complete variable domain is EPEVTQTPSHQVTQMGQEVILRCVPISNHLYFYWYRQILGQKVEFLVSFYNNEISEKSEIFDDQFSVERPDGSNFTLKIRSTKLEDSAMYFCASSEARGPDIQYFGAGTRLSVL.

The chain uses TRBV7-2 and TRBJ2-1; TRBD2 is a possible D gene (6 bases). The V end lost 7 bases, the J end lost 4 bases, and 20 bases lay between the germline ends. CDR3 length: 16 amino acids. The germline CDR1 and CDR2 sequences are SGHTA and FQGNSA. The CDR3 here is CASTPVADGGYNEQFF. The CDR3 nucleotides are TGTGCCAGCACCCCTGTAGCTGACGGGGGATACAATGAGCAGTTCTTC.

The chain combines TRBV30 with TRBJ2-7; D unclear. CDR1 is GTSNPN and CDR2 is SVGIG in the germline V gene (reference sequence). V was pared by 4 bases and J by 0 bases, with 10 bases between. The CDR3 is made up of 13 amino acids. This chain's CDR3 is CAWNRQNSYEQYF. CDR3 DNA sequence: TGTGCCTGGAACCGACAAAACTCCTACGAGCAGTACTTC.

The chain links TRBV5-4 to TRBJ2-2, with 15 bases fitting TRBD2. Germline trimming cut 5 bases from V and 7 bases from J; bases unmatched to any gene: 18. In germline, CDR1 is SGHNT, CDR2 YYREEE (reference sequence). The CDR3 runs to 20 residues. The CDR3 sequence is CASSMGGTSGRPGGNGELFF. As DNA, the CDR3 is TGTGCCAGCAGTATGGGGGGGACTAGCGGGAGGCCAGGTGGAAACGGGGAGCTGTTTTTT.

This clone was detected only a few times. Other DNA sequences of this sample code for an identical CDR3. This chain joins TRBV15 and TRBJ1-4; D may be TRBD1 (6 bases). CDR1 and CDR2 (germline): LNHNV, YYDKDF (reference sequence). The CDR3 has 14 residues. Trimming took off 5 bases at V and 5 bases at J, with 12 bases between the two ends. Here the CDR3 reads CATSLGQGNEKLFF. The CDR3 nucleotides read TGTGCCACCAGCCTGGGACAAGGGAATGAAAAACTGTTTTTT. The complete variable domain, with remaining parts taken from reference TRBV15 and TRBJ1-4, reads DAMVIQNPRYQVTQFGKPVTLSCSQTLNHNVMYWYQQKSSQAPKLLFHYYDKDFNNEADTPDNFQSRRPNTSFCFLDIRSPGLGDTAMYLCATSLGQGNEKLFFGSGTQLSVL.

A single count supports this clone. The chain couples TRBV6-1 to TRBJ2-7; 10 bases fit TRBD1. J gave up 6 bases and V 4 bases, and 3 bases lay outside the gene matches. CDR3 length equals 13 residues. Germline CDR1 is MNHNS and CDR2 is SASEGT. CDR3 coding DNA: TGTGCCAGCAGTGTGGGACAGGGGTTCGAGCAGTACTTC. This translates into CASSVGQGFEQYF.

This clone was detected only a few times. The rearrangement uses TRBV7-9 and TRBJ2-1; no reliable D call. The CDR3 has 14 amino acids. Germline lookup yields CDR1 SEHNR and CDR2 FQNEAQ (reference sequence). V dropped 7 bases and J dropped 4 bases, with 14 bases sitting between them. In nucleotides, the CDR3 is TGTGCCAGCACCCTACCCCGTAGGTACAATGAGCAGTTCTTC. Translated: CASTLPRRYNEQFF.

The rearrangement links TRBV5-1 to TRBJ2-7; possibly TRBD1 or TRBD2 for D (6 bases each). This CDR3 has 15 amino acids. V lost 4 bases and J lost 1, with 15 bases in between. The germline CDR1 and CDR2 sequences are SGHRS and YFSETQ. The CDR3 bases are TGCGCCAGCAGCCCGAGGGGGGCTCGGTCCTACGAGCAGTACTTC. This sequence encodes CASSPRGARSYEQYF.

The chain combines TRBV27 with TRBJ2-6; no clear D gene. V was cut by 6 bases and J by 1 base, with 7 bases left in between. Germline CDR1 MNHEY, CDR2 SMNVEV (reference sequence). This CDR3 contains 14 residues. The CDR3 is CASSRASGANVLTF. The DNA of the CDR3 is TGTGCCAGCAGCCGAGCATCTGGGGCCAACGTCCTGACTTTC.

This chain uses TRBV7-9 with TRBJ2-3, with D possibly being TRBD2 (6 bases). CDR1 and CDR2 (germline): SEHNR, FQNEAQ (reference sequence). The CDR3 is 16 residues long. V lost 5 bases, J lost 1 base, and 16 bases lay in between. The CDR3 sequence is CASSPTPGGRTDTQYF. Here the CDR3 DNA reads TGTGCCAGCAGCCCAACCCCCGGAGGGCGCACAGATACGCAGTATTTT.

The V call is TRBV19, the J call TRBJ1-1, with TRBD1 matching over 9 bases. V trimming: 6 bases; J trimming: 5 bases; junction bases outside the gene matches: 4. Germline assignment: CDR1 LNHDA and CDR2 SQIVND (reference sequence). The CDR3 is 13 amino acids. DNA for the CDR3: TGTGCCAGTAGGGACAGGGGAGGAACTGAAGCTTTCTTT. Translation: CASRDRGGTEAFF.

This clone was seen more than once but under ten times. The chain joins TRBV28 to TRBJ1-2, with D perhaps TRBD1 (6 bases). CDR3 length: 12 residues. V was shortened by 6 bases and J by 8 bases, with 13 bases between the two germline ends. CDR1 MDHEN and CDR2 SYDVKM come from the germline V gene. CDR3 sequence: CASSQGTLGYTF. CDR3 DNA sequence: TGTGCCAGCAGCCAAGGGACATTGGGCTACACCTTC.

The CDR3 DNA sequence: TGTGCCTGGAGTGCCGGGACTAGCGGGAGCGAGCAGTACTTC. Its protein product is CAWSAGTSGSEQYF. The chain couples TRBV30 to TRBJ2-7; 14 bases are a match to TRBD2. This CDR3 contains 14 residues. The germline gives CDR1 GTSNPN, CDR2 SVGIG (reference sequence). Losses at the gene ends were 1 base for V and 6 bases for J; bases not matched to a gene: 2.

V is TRBV4-2 and J is TRBJ1-1, with D unresolved. The V gene's germline CDR1 is LGHNA and CDR2 YNFKEQ. The CDR3 loop spans 17 amino acids. V was pared by 0 bases and J by 1 base, with 15 bases between. The chain's CDR3 is CASSQDGVLETNTEAFF. DNA of the CDR3: TGTGCCAGCAGCCAAGACGGGGTATTAGAGACGAACACTGAAGCTTTCTTT.

The chain has TRBV28 and TRBJ1-5, with D perhaps matching TRBD1 (5 bases). CDR3 length equals 16 residues. The germline CDR1 and CDR2 sequences are MDHEN and SYDVKM. V shed 3 bases and J shed 1 base, with 13 bases lying between them. For the CDR3, the DNA is TGTGCCAGCAGTTTCTGGGACCTAACGAGCAATCAGCCCCAGCATTTT. Its translation is CASSFWDLTSNQPQHF.

The chain joins TRBV7-3 to TRBJ2-1, with TRBD2 matching over 7 bases. The germline V gene encodes CDR1 SGHTA and CDR2 FQGTGA. Trimming removed 2 bases from V and 9 bases from J; junction bases left unmatched: 10. The CDR3 runs to 15 residues. CDR3 sequence (DNA): TGTGCCAGCAGCTTAGGCGGGAGTGGTCCACGTGAGCAGTTCTTC. Residues: CASSLGGSGPREQFF.

The chain carries TRBV19 and TRBJ2-3; no clear D gene. CDR1 is LNHDA and CDR2 is SQIVND in the germline V gene (reference sequence). This CDR3 region has 14 residues. V gave up 4 bases and J gave up 5 bases, with 13 bases separating them. CDR3 region: CASSRASVQDTQYF. The CDR3 bases are TGTGCCAGTAGTAGGGCCTCCGTTCAAGATACGCAGTATTTT.